This T cell receptor beta chain was retrieved from a study of blood T cell repertoires in COVID-19. Study-wide background: COVID-19 samples collected from the United States, Italy and Spain covered acute and convalescent phases. The analysed material was cDNA or gDNA that came from T cells, B-cell-depleted T cells, or PBMCs.

From germline, CDR1 is SQVTM and CDR2 ANQGSEA. Trimming at V came to 7 bases and at J to 6 bases, leaving 11 bases not matched to a gene. The CDR3 is 13 amino acids. Repertoires were generated with immunoSEQ multiplex PCR, while TCRdb's copy carries only in-frame clones and drops some. Here the sample spans roughly 200,000 clones, 84% being singletons. The J gene is TRBJ2-7, the V gene TRBV29-1; 8 positions agree with TRBD1. The receptor comes from a woman in her 70s with active or convalescent COVID-19. Sequencing input: peripheral blood. The CDR3 spells CSARRTGRGEQYF. CDR3 nucleotides: TGCAGCGCTCGGAGGACAGGGCGCGGCGAGCAGTACTTC.